Listed here are 20 T cell receptor beta chains from one sample, sequenced in a study of blood T cell dynamics during melanoma immunotherapy. Time point here: pre-treatment baseline. Sequenced by immunoSEQ multiplex PCR; TCRdb stores in-frame clones only, minus some. The data show 10,000 to 15,000 clones, roughly 84% seen once. The source was blood, collected from a patient treated with checkpoint blockade. These receptor sequences come from a human donor with melanoma.

V and J are TRBV4-1 and TRBJ1-3, with 8 bases fitting TRBD1. V lost 5 bases and J lost 2; bases outside the gene matches: 2. The CDR3 is 14 amino acids. Germline CDR1 and CDR2: MGHRA and YSYEKL. The CDR3 DNA is TGCGCCAGCAGCGCAGGGGGCGCTGGAAACACCATATATTTT. This sequence encodes CASSAGGAGNTIYF.

As to this clone: Other DNA sequences in the same sample also yield this CDR3. This sequence joins TRBV9 and TRBJ2-2; tentative D call: TRBD1 (7 bases). Germline V lookup: CDR1 SGDLS, CDR2 YYNGEE. This CDR3 is 13 amino acids long. Trimming removed 8 bases from V and 5 bases from J, with 13 bases in between. The CDR3 region has the DNA TGTGCCAGTGGACAGGAGGGGACCGGGGAGCTGTTTTTT. This encodes CASGQEGTGELFF.

CDR3 sequence (DNA): TGTGCCAGCAGTGAAGGGTGGGCGAGAGCGAACACTGAAGCTTTCTTT. Translated: CASSEGWARANTEAFF. The chain links TRBV6-1 to TRBJ1-1; D gene uncertain. Germline assignment: CDR1 MNHNS and CDR2 SASEGT. This CDR3 has 16 amino acids. The V and J ends lost 1 base and 1 base respectively, with 13 bases between them.

The V gene is TRBV19, the J gene TRBJ1-6; 8 bases line up with TRBD1. With V trimmed by 3 bases and J by 6 bases, 4 bases remained unmatched. CDR3 length: 15 amino acids. Per the germline V gene, CDR1 is LNHDA and CDR2 is SQIVND (reference sequence). CDR3 sequence reads: CASSIGQGGNSPLHF. The CDR3 DNA sequence: TGTGCCAGTAGTATCGGACAGGGTGGTAATTCACCCCTCCACTTT.

The rearrangement joins TRBV4-2 to TRBJ1-4; D is perhaps TRBD1 (6 bases). Trimming stripped 0 bases from V and 0 bases from J, with 14 bases between. Germline CDR1 is LGHNA and CDR2 is YNFKEQ. This CDR3 has 18 residues. CDR3 protein: CASSQDWGAIPTNEKLFF. The CDR3 region has the DNA TGTGCCAGCAGCCAAGATTGGGGGGCCATACCAACTAATGAAAAACTGTTTTTT.

This chain links TRBV19 with TRBJ2-1; possibly TRBD2 for D (5 bases). The CDR3 loop spans 16 amino acids. V lost 7 bases and J 8 bases, leaving 24 bases between the germline ends. Germline CDR1 LNHDA, CDR2 SQIVND (reference sequence). The CDR3 spells CASKEAVSLLPDEQFF. The CDR3 nucleotides are TGTGCCAGTAAAGAAGCGGTCTCGTTGTTGCCGGATGAGCAGTTCTTC.

The gene calls are TRBV5-1 and TRBJ1-1; TRBD1 is a possible D gene (5 bases). This CDR3 comprises 16 residues. Trimming took off 0 bases at V and 1 base at J, with 13 bases between the two ends. CDR1 and CDR2 from the germline V gene are SGHRS and YFSETQ. The CDR3 reads CASSLGRGVENTEAFF. DNA for the CDR3: TGCGCCAGCAGCTTGGGTCGGGGGGTGGAGAACACTGAAGCTTTCTTT.

This clone was seen just once. This chain joins TRBV7-9 and TRBJ1-2, with 7 bases lining up with TRBD1. Trimming at V came to 5 bases and at J to 8 bases, leaving 11 bases not matched to a gene. The CDR3 runs 14 residues. CDR1 is SEHNR and CDR2 is FQNEAQ in the germline V gene (reference sequence). CDR3 nucleotide sequence: TGTGCCAGCAGCCGCGGGACAGAGGGAAAGGGCTACACCTTC. It specifies CASSRGTEGKGYTF.

This clone has more than one count but fewer than ten. The chain carries TRBV30 and TRBJ1-3, with D perhaps TRBD1 (6 bases). The germline gives CDR1 GTSNPN, CDR2 SVGIG (reference sequence). The CDR3 covers 13 residues. V was shortened by 1 base and J by 2 bases, with 6 bases between the two germline ends. The CDR3 sequence: CAWSDRAGNTIYF. The CDR3 nucleotides read TGTGCCTGGAGTGACAGGGCTGGAAACACCATATATTTT. Complete variable domain (other parts from reference TRBV30 and TRBJ1-3): SQTIHQWPATLVQPVGSPLSLECTVEGTSNPNLYWYRQAAGRGLQLLFYSVGIGQISSEVPQNLSASRPQDRQFILSSKKLLLSDSGFYLCAWSDRAGNTIYFGEGSWLTVV.

CDR3 nucleotide sequence: TGCGCCAGCAGCCAAGTCGGGGAGGGGAAGGGTACTGAAGCTTTCTTT. Amino acids: CASSQVGEGKGTEAFF. The V gene is TRBV4-1, the J gene TRBJ1-1; D is perhaps TRBD1 (5 bases). CDR1 and CDR2 (germline): MGHRA, YSYEKL. Between the trimmed V and J ends, which lost 1 base and 5 bases, there was a span of 17 bases. CDR3 length: 16 residues.

V is TRBV5-1 and J is TRBJ2-7; 9 nucleotides match TRBD1. Germline V CDR1 and CDR2: SGHRS, YFSETQ. The V segment lost 1 base and the J segment 6 bases; nucleotides outside the gene matches: 8. The CDR3 length is 15 residues. The CDR3 spells CASSLSLQGAGEQYF. The CDR3 DNA is TGCGCCAGCAGCTTGAGCTTACAGGGGGCCGGCGAGCAGTACTTC. Looking up the rest from reference TRBV5-1 and TRBJ2-7 gives the full variable domain: KAGVTQTPRYLIKTRGQQVTLSCSPISGHRSVSWYQQTPGQGLQFLFEYFSETQRNKGNFPGRFSGRQFSNSRSEMNVSTLELGDSALYLCASSLSLQGAGEQYFGPGTRLTVT.

The J gene is TRBJ2-7, the V gene TRBV9; D call uncertain. V lost 4 bases to trimming and J lost 6 bases, with 17 bases between them. The germline gives CDR1 SGDLS, CDR2 YYNGEE. The CDR3 covers 14 residues. CDR3 region: CASSPRLGPSEQYF. For the CDR3, the DNA is TGTGCCAGCAGCCCCCGGCTAGGACCTTCCGAGCAGTACTTC.

In this sample, this clone turned up a few times. The CDR3 reads CASSSLSSGPPYEQYF. CDR3 in DNA: TGTGCCAGCAGCTCGTTATCTAGCGGGCCCCCCTACGAGCAGTACTTC. This chain connects TRBV11-2 to TRBJ2-7; TRBD2 matches at 8 bases. J gave up 2 bases and V 4 bases, and 10 bases lay outside the gene matches. CDR1 and CDR2 from the germline V gene are SGHAT and FQNNGV. The CDR3 is 16 residues long.

The chain is built from TRBV11-1 and TRBJ1-1, with no clear D. Deletions cut 3 bases from V and 2 bases from J, with 10 bases between. Germline CDR1 reads SGHAT; CDR2 reads FQDESV (reference sequence). The CDR3 has 14 amino acids. CDR3 nucleotide sequence: TGTGCCAGCAGCTTTGGAGAGATTAACACTGAAGCTTTCTTT. Translated: CASSFGEINTEAFF.

The CDR3 here is CASSQAGGLGEQFF. In nucleotides, the CDR3 is TGTGCCAGCAGCCAAGCGGGGGGACTAGGGGAGCAGTTCTTC. The chain links TRBV4-2 to TRBJ2-1, with 8 bases that match TRBD2. Germline V gives CDR1 LGHNA, CDR2 YNFKEQ. V was clipped by 1 base and J by 10 bases; unmatched bases: 6. This CDR3 contains 14 residues.

The chain links TRBV30 to TRBJ1-2; the D gene is possibly TRBD1 (5 bases). V dropped 0 bases and J dropped 7 bases, with 12 bases sitting between them. CDR1 GTSNPN and CDR2 SVGIG come from the germline V gene (reference sequence). CDR3 length equals 13 residues. For the CDR3, the DNA is TGTGCCTGGAGTGTGGTCCTCGGGGGTGGCTACACCTTC. The encoded protein is CAWSVVLGGGYTF.

The J gene is TRBJ1-1, the V gene TRBV7-8; D call uncertain. The CDR3 is made up of 15 amino acids. The V end was cut by 8 bases, the J end by 1 base, with 17 bases between. CDR1 and CDR2 from the germline V gene are SGHVS and FQNEAQ. The CDR3 region is CASVVEGRSNTEAFF. In DNA form, the CDR3 reads TGTGCCAGCGTAGTAGAGGGTCGGTCGAACACTGAAGCTTTCTTT.

This chain uses TRBV5-1 with TRBJ1-4, with D maybe TRBD1 (6 bases). CDR3 size: 15 residues. Germline assignment: CDR1 SGHRS and CDR2 YFSETQ. Deletions cut 4 bases from V and 3 bases from J, with 13 bases between. In nucleotides, the CDR3 is TGCGCCAGCAGCCGAAAACAGGGCTCTAATGAAAAACTGTTTTTT. Residues: CASSRKQGSNEKLFF.

This sequence joins TRBV10-2 and TRBJ2-7; 10 positions match TRBD2. Germline V gives CDR1 WSHSY, CDR2 SAAADI. V shed 4 bases, J shed 0 bases, and the junction held 9 bases outside the gene matches. This CDR3 is 17 amino acids long. The CDR3 spells CASSVASGGGSSYEQYF. In DNA, the CDR3 is TGCGCCAGCAGTGTGGCTAGCGGGGGCGGAAGCTCCTACGAGCAGTACTTC.

The rearrangement links TRBV9 to TRBJ1-3; no reliable D call. The CDR3 has 17 amino acids. V was cut by 0 bases and J by 4 bases, with 17 bases left in between. Germline CDR1 reads SGDLS; CDR2 reads YYNGEE. The CDR3 sequence: CASSVGVAGVMGNTIYF. The CDR3 DNA sequence: TGTGCCAGCAGCGTAGGGGTGGCAGGTGTAATGGGAAACACCATATATTTT.